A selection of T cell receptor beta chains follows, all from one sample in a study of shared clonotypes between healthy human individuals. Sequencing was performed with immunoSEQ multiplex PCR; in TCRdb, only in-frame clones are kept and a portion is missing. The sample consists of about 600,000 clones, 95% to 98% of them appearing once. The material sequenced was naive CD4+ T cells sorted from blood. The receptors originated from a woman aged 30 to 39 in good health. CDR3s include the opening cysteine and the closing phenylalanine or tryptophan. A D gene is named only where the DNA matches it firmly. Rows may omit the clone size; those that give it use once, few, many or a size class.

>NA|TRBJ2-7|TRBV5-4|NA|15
CASSLDWGPNYEQYF
TGTGCCAGCAGCTTGGATTGGGGACCTAACTACGAGCAGTACTTC
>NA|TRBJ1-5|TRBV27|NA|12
CASSPRGQPQHF
TGTGCCAGCAGCCCTAGGGGGCAGCCCCAGCATTTT
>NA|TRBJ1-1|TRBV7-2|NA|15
CASSRRTGMNTEAFF
TGTGCCAGCAGCCGACGTACGGGGATGAACACTGAAGCTTTCTTT
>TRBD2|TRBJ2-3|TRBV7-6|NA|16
CASSLSREGRADTQYF
TGTGCCAGCAGCTTATCGCGGGAGGGTAGGGCAGATACGCAGTATTTT
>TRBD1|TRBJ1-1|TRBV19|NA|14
CATKGQAPNTEAFF
TGTGCCACCAAAGGACAGGCCCCCAACACTGAAGCTTTCTTT
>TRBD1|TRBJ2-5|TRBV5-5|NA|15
CASSLVDRGQETQYF
TGTGCCAGCAGCTTGGTCGACAGGGGACAAGAGACCCAGTACTTC
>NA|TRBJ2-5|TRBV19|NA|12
CASERQAETQYF
TGTGCCAGTGAAAGACAGGCGGAGACCCAGTACTTC
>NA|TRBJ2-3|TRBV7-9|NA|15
CASRGDSYRTDTQYF
TGTGCCAGCAGGGGGGACTCATACCGCACAGATACGCAGTATTTT
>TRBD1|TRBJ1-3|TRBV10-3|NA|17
CAISVDRAASSGNTIYF
TGTGCCATCAGTGTGGACAGGGCCGCGTCCTCTGGAAACACCATATATTTT
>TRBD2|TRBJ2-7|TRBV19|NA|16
CASSPRTSGGTYEQYF
TGTGCCAGTAGTCCTAGGACTAGCGGGGGCACCTACGAGCAGTACTTC
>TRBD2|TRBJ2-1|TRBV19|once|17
CASSTEGLAGVLNEQFF
TGTGCCAGTAGTACCGAAGGACTAGCGGGAGTCTTGAATGAGCAGTTCTTC
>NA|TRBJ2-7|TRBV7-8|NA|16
CASSLRGLPDSYEQYF
TGTGCCAGCAGCTTAAGAGGACTTCCTGACTCCTACGAGCAGTACTTC
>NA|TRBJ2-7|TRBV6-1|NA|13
CASSDWGNYEQYF
TGTGCCAGCAGTGATTGGGGGAACTACGAGCAGTACTTC
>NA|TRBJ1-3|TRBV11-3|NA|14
CASSQGTPGNTIYF
TGTGCCAGCAGTCAAGGGACGCCTGGAAACACCATATATTTT
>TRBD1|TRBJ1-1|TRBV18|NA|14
CASSPVDRVSEAFF
TGTGCCAGCTCACCCGTCGACAGGGTCTCTGAAGCTTTCTTT
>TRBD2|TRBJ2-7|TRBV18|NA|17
CASSPIPSGRSSYEQYF
TGTGCCAGCTCACCAATACCTAGCGGGAGGTCCTCCTACGAGCAGTACTTC
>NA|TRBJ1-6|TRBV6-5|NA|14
CASSYSIRASPLHF
TGTGCCAGCAGTTACTCTATTAGGGCTTCACCCCTCCACTTT
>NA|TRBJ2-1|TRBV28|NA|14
CASSGRPSYNEQFF
TGTGCCAGCAGTGGGAGGCCTTCCTACAATGAGCAGTTCTTC
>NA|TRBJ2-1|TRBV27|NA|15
CASSWSGTSYNEQFF
TGTGCCAGCAGTTGGAGCGGTACTTCCTACAATGAGCAGTTCTTC
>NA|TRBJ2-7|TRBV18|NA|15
CASSPDRQVLYEQYF
TGTGCCAGCTCACCGGATCGACAGGTCCTCTACGAGCAGTACTTC
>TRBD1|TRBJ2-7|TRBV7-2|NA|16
CASSLGGTGGQYEQYF
TGTGCCAGCAGCTTAGGGGGGACAGGGGGCCAATACGAGCAGTACTTC
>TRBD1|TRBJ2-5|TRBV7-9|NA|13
CASSFAGQVTQYF
TGTGCCAGCAGCTTCGCGGGACAGGTGACCCAGTACTTC
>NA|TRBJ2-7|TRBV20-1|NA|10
CSASGREQYF
TGCAGTGCGTCAGGACGCGAGCAGTACTTC
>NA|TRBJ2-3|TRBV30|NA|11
CAWRVGYTQYF
TGTGCCTGGCGAGTGGGTTATACGCAGTATTTT
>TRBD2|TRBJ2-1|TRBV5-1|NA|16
CASSLELAGAFNEQFF
TGCGCCAGCAGCTTGGAGCTAGCGGGAGCTTTTAATGAGCAGTTCTTC
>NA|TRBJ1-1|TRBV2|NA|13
CASSVPWVTEAFF
TGTGCCAGCAGTGTCCCGTGGGTCACTGAAGCTTTCTTT
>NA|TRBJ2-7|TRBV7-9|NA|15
CASSLVSGGNYEQYF
TGTGCCAGCAGCTTAGTATCCGGGGGCAATTACGAGCAGTACTTC
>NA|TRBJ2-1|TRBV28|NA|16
CASSPGGSGTYNEQFF
TGTGCCAGCAGTCCTGGTGGTAGCGGAACCTACAATGAGCAGTTCTTC
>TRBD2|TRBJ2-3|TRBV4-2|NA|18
CASSQALLAPSHTDTQYF
TGTGCCAGCAGCCAAGCCCTACTAGCGCCCAGCCACACAGATACGCAGTATTTT
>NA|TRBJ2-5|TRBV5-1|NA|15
CASSANGGEPGTQYF
TGCGCCAGCAGCGCCAACGGGGGAGAGCCGGGGACCCAGTACTTC
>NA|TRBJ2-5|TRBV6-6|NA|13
CASSYTPRESQYF
TGTGCCAGCAGTTACACACCAAGAGAGTCCCAGTACTTC
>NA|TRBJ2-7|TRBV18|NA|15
CASSPGLDSSYEQYF
TGTGCCAGCTCACCAGGCCTCGACAGCTCCTACGAGCAGTACTTC
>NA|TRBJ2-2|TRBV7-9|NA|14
CASSYLGAGGELFF
TGTGCCAGCAGCTACCTGGGCGCAGGGGGGGAGCTGTTTTTT
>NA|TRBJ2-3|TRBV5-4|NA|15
CASSPGAGPTDTQYF
TGTGCCAGCAGCCCCGGGGCCGGGCCCACAGATACGCAGTATTTT
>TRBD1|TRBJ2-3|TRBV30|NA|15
CAWSTLGQGTDTQYF
TGTGCCTGGAGTACCCTCGGACAGGGCACAGATACGCAGTATTTT
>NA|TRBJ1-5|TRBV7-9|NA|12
CASSARGPPSHF
TGTGCCAGCAGCGCACGCGGTCCCCCGTCGCATTTT
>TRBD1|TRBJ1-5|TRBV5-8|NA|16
CASSLDRQGLGQPQHF
TGTGCCAGCAGCTTGGATCGACAGGGGCTCGGACAGCCCCAGCATTTT
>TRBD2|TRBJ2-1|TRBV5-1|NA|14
CASKGTSGNNEQFF
TGCGCCAGCAAGGGGACTAGCGGTAACAATGAGCAGTTCTTC
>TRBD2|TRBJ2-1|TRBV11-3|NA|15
CASSQGTSGNNEQFF
TGTGCCAGCAGCCAGGGGACTAGCGGGAACAATGAGCAGTTCTTC
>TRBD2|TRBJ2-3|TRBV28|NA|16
CASSTTSGRHTDTQYF
TGTGCCAGCAGTACGACTAGCGGGCGCCACACAGATACGCAGTATTTT
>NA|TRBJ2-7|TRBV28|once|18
CASSLFGGESVGRYEQYF
TGTGCCAGCAGTTTGTTCGGGGGAGAGTCTGTCGGACGCTACGAGCAGTACTTC
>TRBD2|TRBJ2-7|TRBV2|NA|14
CASSETSGSGEQYF
TGTGCCAGCAGTGAAACTAGCGGGAGTGGCGAGCAGTACTTC